What follows describes a single TCR beta chain. The antigen remains undetermined. The donors were part of the validation cohort of 120 subjects. That cohort was separate from the first cohort, which comprised 550 to 750 subjects. The data are from a study of cytomegalovirus exposure and HLA in healthy donors. Study-level points and caveats: Diagnosis of cytomegalovirus status made by the classifier reportedly showed high specificity and sensitivity.

This CDR3 is 19 amino acids long. Germline V CDR1 and CDR2: SGHVS, FQNEAQ. The J segment lost 6 bases and the V segment lost 3 bases, leaving 14 bases of the junction unmatched. Repertoires were generated with immunoSEQ multiplex PCR, while TCRdb's copy carries only in-frame clones and drops some. This table has about 220,000 clones, 90% to 95% appearing once. This chain joins TRBV7-8 and TRBJ1-4; 12 bases are a match to TRBD1. Input material: PBMCs. This TCR derives from a woman younger than 30 in good health and CMV-seronegative. The chain's CDR3 is CASSFSGTGGAWSHEKLFF. The CDR3 DNA reads as TGTGCCAGCAGCTTCTCCGGGACAGGGGGCGCCTGGTCGCATGAAAAACTGTTTTTT.